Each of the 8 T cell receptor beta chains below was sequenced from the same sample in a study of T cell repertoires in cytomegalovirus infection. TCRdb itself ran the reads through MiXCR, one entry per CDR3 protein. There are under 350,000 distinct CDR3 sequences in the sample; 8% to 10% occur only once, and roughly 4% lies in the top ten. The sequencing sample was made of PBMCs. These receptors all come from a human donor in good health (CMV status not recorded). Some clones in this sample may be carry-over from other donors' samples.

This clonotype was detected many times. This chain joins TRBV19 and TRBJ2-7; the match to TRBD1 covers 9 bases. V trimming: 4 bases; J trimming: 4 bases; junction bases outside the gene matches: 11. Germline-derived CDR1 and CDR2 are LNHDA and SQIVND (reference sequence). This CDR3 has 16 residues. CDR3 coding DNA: TGTGCCAGTAGTACCACGCCGGGACAGGGTCTATACGAGCAGTACTTC. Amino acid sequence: CASSTTPGQGLYEQYF.

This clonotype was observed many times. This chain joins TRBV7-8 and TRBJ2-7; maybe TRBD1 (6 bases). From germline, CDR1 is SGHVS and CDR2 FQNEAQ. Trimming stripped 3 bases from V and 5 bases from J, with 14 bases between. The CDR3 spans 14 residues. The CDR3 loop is CASSFDRSANEQYF. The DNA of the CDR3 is TGTGCCAGCAGCTTTGACAGGAGTGCAAACGAGCAGTACTTC.

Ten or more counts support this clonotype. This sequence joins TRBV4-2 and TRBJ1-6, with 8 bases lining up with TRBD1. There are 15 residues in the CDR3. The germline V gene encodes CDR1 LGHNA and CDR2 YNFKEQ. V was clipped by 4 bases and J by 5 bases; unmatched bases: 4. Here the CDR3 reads CASSPTGVDNSPLHF. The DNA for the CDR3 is TGTGCCAGCAGCCCGACAGGGGTAGATAATTCACCCCTCCACTTT.

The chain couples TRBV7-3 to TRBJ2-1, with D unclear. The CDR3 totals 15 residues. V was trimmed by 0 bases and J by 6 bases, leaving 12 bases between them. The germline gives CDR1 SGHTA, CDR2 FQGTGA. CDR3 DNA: TGTGCCAGCAGCTTAACATTGGGAATGGGCAATGAGCAGTTCTTC. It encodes CASSLTLGMGNEQFF.

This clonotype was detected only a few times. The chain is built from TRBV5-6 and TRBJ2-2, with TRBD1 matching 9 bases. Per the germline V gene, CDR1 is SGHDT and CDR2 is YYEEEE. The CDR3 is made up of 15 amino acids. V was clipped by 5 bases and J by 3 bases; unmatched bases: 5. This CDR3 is CASRQGQGHTGELFF. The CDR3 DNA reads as TGTGCCAGCAGGCAGGGACAGGGACACACCGGGGAGCTGTTTTTT.

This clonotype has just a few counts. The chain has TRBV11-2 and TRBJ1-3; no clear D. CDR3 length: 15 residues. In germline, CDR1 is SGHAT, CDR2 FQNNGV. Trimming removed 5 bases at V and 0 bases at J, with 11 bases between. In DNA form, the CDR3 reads TGTGCCAGCAGCGAGGACGCCTTCTCTGGAAACACCATATATTTT. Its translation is CASSEDAFSGNTIYF.

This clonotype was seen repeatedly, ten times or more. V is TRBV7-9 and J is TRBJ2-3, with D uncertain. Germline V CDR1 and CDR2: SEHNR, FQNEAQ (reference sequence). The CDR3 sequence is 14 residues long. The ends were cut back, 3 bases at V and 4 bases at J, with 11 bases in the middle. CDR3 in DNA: TGTGCCAGCAGCTTTACTTCCGGCGCAGATACGCAGTATTTT. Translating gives CASSFTSGADTQYF.

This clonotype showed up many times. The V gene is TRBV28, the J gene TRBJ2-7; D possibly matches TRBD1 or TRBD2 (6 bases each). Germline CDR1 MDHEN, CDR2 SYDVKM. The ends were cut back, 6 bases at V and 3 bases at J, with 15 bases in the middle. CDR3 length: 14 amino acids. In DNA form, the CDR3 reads TGTGCCAGCAGAAGAGGGGGGAACCACTACGAGCAGTACTTC. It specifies CASRRGGNHYEQYF.